There are a few counts of the clone carrying this T cell receptor beta chain. Clones were sequenced by immunoSEQ multiplex PCR, and TCRdb holds only the in-frame ones, with some missing. The profile covers under 200,000 clones, with approximately 77% appearing a single time and around a sixth taken by the ten largest. The sample belongs to a study of blood T cell repertoires in COVID-19. Sequencing was done on a sample of PBMCs or T cells enriched from blood (not recorded which). The sequence came from a man in his sixties who had recovered from COVID-19.

Here the CDR3 reads CASSLAGTALYNEQFF. The CDR3 region has the DNA TGTGCCAGCAGTTTAGCAGGGACAGCTCTTTACAATGAGCAGTTCTTC. The V and J genes are TRBV27 and TRBJ2-1; 7 positions agree with TRBD1. V shed 2 bases, J shed 4 bases, and the junction held 8 bases outside the gene matches. In germline, CDR1 is MNHEY, CDR2 SMNVEV (reference sequence). The CDR3 totals 16 residues.